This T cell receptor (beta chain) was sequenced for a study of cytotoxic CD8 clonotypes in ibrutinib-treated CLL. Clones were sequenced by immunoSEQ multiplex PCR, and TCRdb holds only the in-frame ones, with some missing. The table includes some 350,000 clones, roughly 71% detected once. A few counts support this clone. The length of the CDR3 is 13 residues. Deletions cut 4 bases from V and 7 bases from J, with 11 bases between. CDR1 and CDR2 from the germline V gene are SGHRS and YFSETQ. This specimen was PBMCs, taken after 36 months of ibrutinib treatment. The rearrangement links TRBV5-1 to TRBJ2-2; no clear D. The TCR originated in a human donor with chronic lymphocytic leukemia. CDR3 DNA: TGCGCCAGCAGCGAAATTGGAAGCGGGGAGCTGTTTTTT. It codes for CASSEIGSGELFF. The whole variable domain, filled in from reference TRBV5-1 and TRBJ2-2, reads KAGVTQTPRYLIKTRGQQVTLSCSPISGHRSVSWYQQTPGQGLQFLFEYFSETQRNKGNFPGRFSGRQFSNSRSEMNVSTLELGDSALYLCASSEIGSGELFFGEGSRLTVL.